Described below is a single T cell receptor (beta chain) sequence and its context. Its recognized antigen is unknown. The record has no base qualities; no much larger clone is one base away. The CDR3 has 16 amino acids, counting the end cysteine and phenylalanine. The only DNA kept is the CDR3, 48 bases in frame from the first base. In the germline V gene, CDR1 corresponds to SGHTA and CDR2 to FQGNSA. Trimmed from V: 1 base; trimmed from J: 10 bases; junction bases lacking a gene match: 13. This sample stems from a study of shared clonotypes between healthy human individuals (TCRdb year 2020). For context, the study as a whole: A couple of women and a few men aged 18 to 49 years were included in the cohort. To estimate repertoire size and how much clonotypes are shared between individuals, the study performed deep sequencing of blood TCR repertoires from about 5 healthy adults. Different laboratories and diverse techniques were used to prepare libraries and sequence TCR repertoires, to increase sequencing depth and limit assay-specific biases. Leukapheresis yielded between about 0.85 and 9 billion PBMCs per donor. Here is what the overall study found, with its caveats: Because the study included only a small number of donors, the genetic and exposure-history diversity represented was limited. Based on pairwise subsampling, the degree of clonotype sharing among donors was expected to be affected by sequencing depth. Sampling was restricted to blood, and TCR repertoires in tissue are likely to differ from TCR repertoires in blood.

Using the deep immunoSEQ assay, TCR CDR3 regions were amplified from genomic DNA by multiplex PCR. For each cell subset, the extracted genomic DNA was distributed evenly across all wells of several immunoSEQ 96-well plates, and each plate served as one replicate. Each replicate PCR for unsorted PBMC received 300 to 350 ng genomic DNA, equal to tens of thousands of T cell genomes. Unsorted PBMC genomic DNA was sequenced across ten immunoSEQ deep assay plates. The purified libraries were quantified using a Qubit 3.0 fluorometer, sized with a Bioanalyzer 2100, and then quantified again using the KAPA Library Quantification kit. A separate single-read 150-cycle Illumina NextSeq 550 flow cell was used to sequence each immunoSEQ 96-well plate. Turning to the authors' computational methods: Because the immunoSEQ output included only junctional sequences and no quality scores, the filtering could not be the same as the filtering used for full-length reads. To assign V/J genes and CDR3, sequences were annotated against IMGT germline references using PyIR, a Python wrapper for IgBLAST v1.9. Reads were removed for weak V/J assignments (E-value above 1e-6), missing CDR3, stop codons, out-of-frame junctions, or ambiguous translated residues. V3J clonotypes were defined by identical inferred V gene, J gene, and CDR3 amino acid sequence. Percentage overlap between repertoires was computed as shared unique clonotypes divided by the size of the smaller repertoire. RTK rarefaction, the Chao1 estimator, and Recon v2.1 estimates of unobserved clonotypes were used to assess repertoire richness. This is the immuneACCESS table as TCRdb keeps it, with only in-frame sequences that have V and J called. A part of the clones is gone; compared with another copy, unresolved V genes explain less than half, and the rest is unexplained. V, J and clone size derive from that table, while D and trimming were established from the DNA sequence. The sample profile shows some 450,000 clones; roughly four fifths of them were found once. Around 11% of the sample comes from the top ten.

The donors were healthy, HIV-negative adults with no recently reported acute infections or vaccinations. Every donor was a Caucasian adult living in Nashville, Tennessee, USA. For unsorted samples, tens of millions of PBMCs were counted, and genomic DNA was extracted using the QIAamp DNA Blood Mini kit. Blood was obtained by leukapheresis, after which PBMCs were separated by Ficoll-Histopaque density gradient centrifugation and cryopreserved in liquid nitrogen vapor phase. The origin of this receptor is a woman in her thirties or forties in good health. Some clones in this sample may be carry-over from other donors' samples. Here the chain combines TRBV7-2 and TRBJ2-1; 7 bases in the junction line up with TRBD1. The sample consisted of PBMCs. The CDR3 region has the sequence CASSLGYRGGTGEQFF. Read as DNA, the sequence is TGTGCCAGCAGCTTAGGATACAGGGGCGGAACCGGGGAGCAGTTCTTC.